A single sample is the source of the 24 T cell receptor beta chains below, sequenced in a study of blood T cell repertoires in COVID-19. Data came from immunoSEQ multiplex PCR; TCRdb stores just in-frame clones and leaves some out. Found here are around 180,000 clones, 86% of them singletons; the top ten hold less than 3.5%. Sequences were obtained from peripheral blood. The receptor source for this set is a woman younger than 45 with active or convalescent COVID-19.

The J gene is TRBJ1-1, the V gene TRBV9; a weak D match, TRBD1 (5 bases). Trimming took off 2 bases at V and 3 bases at J, with 11 bases between the two ends. This CDR3 has 14 amino acids. Germline V gene lookup returns CDR1 SGDLS and CDR2 YYNGEE. The CDR3 here is CASSVGGIDTEAFF. In DNA, the CDR3 is TGTGCCAGCAGCGTTGGGGGGATCGACACTGAAGCTTTCTTT.

V gene TRBV30 combines with J gene TRBJ1-3; 9 bases line up with TRBD1. CDR1 is GTSNPN, CDR2 SVGIG, per germline (reference sequence). Trimming cost V 2 bases and J 2 bases; bases outside gene matches: 7. CDR3 length equals 16 residues. The CDR3 DNA sequence: TGTGCCTGGAGTACCCCCGGGACAGGGACTGGAAACACCATATATTTT. The encoded protein is CAWSTPGTGTGNTIYF.

This rearrangement joins TRBV12-5 to TRBJ1-5; possibly TRBD1 for D (6 bases). Trimming cost V 0 bases and J 0 bases, with 9 bases left between them. Looked up from germline, CDR1 is LGHNT and CDR2 is FRNRAP. CDR3 length: 16 residues. CDR3 sequence reads: CASGLVTGYSNQPQHF. The CDR3 nucleotides read TGTGCTAGTGGTTTGGTTACAGGGTATAGCAATCAGCCCCAGCATTTT.

The chain employs TRBV19 and TRBJ1-1; tentative D call: TRBD1 (6 bases). The CDR3 is made up of 13 amino acids. From germline, CDR1 is LNHDA and CDR2 SQIVND (reference sequence). V was trimmed by 10 bases and J by 1 base, leaving 13 bases between them. The CDR3 spells CATRQDPNTEAFF. The CDR3 nucleotides read TGTGCCACAAGACAGGACCCGAACACTGAAGCTTTCTTT.

The chain recombines TRBV19 with TRBJ1-6, with a weak D call TRBD1 (5 bases). From germline, CDR1 is LNHDA and CDR2 SQIVND (reference sequence). This CDR3 has 12 residues. Between the trimmed V and J ends, which lost 6 bases and 6 bases, there was a span of 6 bases. CDR3 bases: TGTGCCAGTAGGGGGGGTAATTCACCCCTCCACTTT. Residues: CASRGGNSPLHF. Looking up the rest from reference TRBV19 and TRBJ1-6 gives the full variable domain: DGGITQSPKYLFRKEGQNVTLSCEQNLNHDAMYWYRQDPGQGLRLIYYSQIVNDFQKGDIAEGYSVSREKKESFPLTVTSAQKNPTAFYLCASRGGNSPLHFGNGTRLTVT.

The chain carries TRBV5-1 and TRBJ1-1; the D is unclear. Germline assignment: CDR1 SGHRS and CDR2 YFSETQ. The CDR3 runs to 13 residues. V gave up 0 bases and J gave up 6 bases, with 9 bases separating them. In nucleotides, the CDR3 is TGCGCCAGCAGCTTGGGGTCAACTCCTGAAGCTTTCTTT. It codes for CASSLGSTPEAFF.

The gene calls are TRBV5-1 and TRBJ2-1, with 12 nucleotides matching TRBD1. Germline-derived CDR1 and CDR2 are SGHRS and YFSETQ. There are 16 residues in the CDR3. V lost 4 bases to trimming and J lost 6 bases; unmatched junction nucleotides: 8. The CDR3 sequence is CASSAPGQGAINEQFF. The CDR3 region has the DNA TGCGCCAGCAGCGCACCGGGACAGGGGGCGATCAATGAGCAGTTCTTC.

This chain connects TRBV2 to TRBJ1-6, with 8 bases identical to TRBD1. After removal of 6 bases from V and 6 bases from J, the junction contained 7 bases not matched to a gene. Germline CDR1 SNHLY, CDR2 FYNNEI. This CDR3 region has 15 residues. This CDR3 is CASRETGAGNSPLHF. The CDR3 region has the DNA TGTGCCAGCAGAGAGACAGGGGCAGGTAATTCACCCCTCCACTTT. Supplemented by reference TRBV2 and TRBJ1-6, the full variable domain reads EPEVTQTPSHQVTQMGQEVILRCVPISNHLYFYWYRQILGQKVEFLVSFYNNEISEKSEIFDDQFSVERPDGSNFTLKIRSTKLEDSAMYFCASRETGAGNSPLHFGNGTRLTVT.

The chain recombines TRBV6-2 or TRBV6-3 with TRBJ2-7; possible D gene TRBD1, 5 bases. Between the trimmed V and J ends, which lost 2 bases and 3 bases, there was a span of 14 bases. Per germline, CDR1 MNHEY and CDR2 SVGEGT. The CDR3 is 15 residues long. The CDR3 loop reads CASSYHQAGNYEQYF. The CDR3 DNA is TGTGCCAGCAGTTACCACCAAGCAGGGAACTACGAGCAGTACTTC.

The chain links TRBV6-8 to TRBJ2-7, with D perhaps TRBD1 (6 bases). Germline CDR1 MNHGY, CDR2 SAAAGT. V was clipped by 6 bases and J by 3 bases, with 21 bases between them. The CDR3 has 16 residues. The CDR3 loop reads CASSLDSQGRYYEQYF. The CDR3 coding sequence is TGTGCCAGCAGCCTCGATTCGCAGGGGCGATACTACGAGCAGTACTTC.

The chain recombines TRBV5-1 with TRBJ2-7; unclear D gene. The CDR3 is 15 residues long. V lost 2 bases to trimming and J lost 0 bases, with 12 bases between them. Germline V gene data show CDR1 as SGHRS and CDR2 as YFSETQ. Here the CDR3 reads CASSFSAGFSYEQYF. The CDR3 DNA reads TGCGCCAGCAGCTTTTCGGCAGGCTTCTCCTACGAGCAGTACTTC.

This chain connects TRBV5-1 to TRBJ2-7, with 8 nucleotides matching TRBD1. From germline, CDR1 is SGHRS and CDR2 YFSETQ. V lost 2 bases and J lost 0; bases outside the gene matches: 4. This CDR3 contains 15 residues. CDR3 sequence: CASSFRQGNSYEQYF. CDR3 bases: TGCGCCAGCAGCTTCAGACAGGGGAACTCCTACGAGCAGTACTTC.

The chain combines TRBV9 with TRBJ1-3, with 8 nucleotides matching TRBD1. Unmatched junction bases numbered 11, after V lost 0 bases and J lost 0 bases. Germline CDR1 is SGDLS and CDR2 is YYNGEE. CDR3 length: 19 residues. The CDR3 reads CASSVEGRGRGNSGNTIYF. The CDR3 DNA sequence: TGTGCCAGCAGCGTAGAAGGCAGGGGGCGCGGAAACTCTGGAAACACCATATATTTT.

The chain carries TRBV27 and TRBJ2-7; 7 bases are a match to TRBD1. CDR3 length: 14 residues. The trim removed 5 bases at V and 2 bases at J, leaving 6 bases unmatched. The germline V gene has CDR1 MNHEY and CDR2 SMNVEV (reference sequence). The CDR3 DNA reads TGTGCCAGCAGTCAAAGACAGGGTCCCTACGAGCAGTACTTC. Translating gives CASSQRQGPYEQYF.

This clone was observed a few times. The CDR3: CASRRELTSYNEQFF. In nucleotides, the CDR3 is TGTGCCAGCAGGAGGGAGTTAACCTCCTACAATGAGCAGTTCTTC. The V and J genes are TRBV27 and TRBJ2-1, with D possibly TRBD2 on 5 matching bases. This CDR3 region has 15 residues. Trimming shortened V by 6 bases and J by 0 bases, and 12 bases separated the two germline ends. Germline V gene sequence: CDR1 MNHEY, CDR2 SMNVEV (reference sequence).

This chain connects TRBV14 to TRBJ1-1, with 7 bases fitting TRBD1. Germline CDR1 is SGHDN and CDR2 is FVKESK. The junction had 6 bases not matched to a gene; V was cut back by 3 bases and J by 5 bases. The length of the CDR3 is 14 residues. The CDR3 reads CASSHQAGGTEAFF. The CDR3 DNA is TGTGCCAGCAGCCACCAGGCAGGGGGGACTGAAGCTTTCTTT.

This clone was seen a single time. This rearrangement joins TRBV5-4 to TRBJ2-1; TRBD1 matches at 10 bases. The CDR3 has 15 amino acids. In germline, CDR1 is SGHNT, CDR2 YYREEE (reference sequence). The J segment lost 3 bases and the V segment lost 5 bases, leaving 5 bases of the junction unmatched. CDR3 protein: CASRPDRGFYNEQFF. CDR3 bases: TGTGCCAGCAGACCGGACAGGGGGTTCTACAATGAGCAGTTCTTC.

This clone showed up just once. The gene calls are TRBV19 and TRBJ1-1; no definite D call. Per the germline V gene, CDR1 is LNHDA and CDR2 is SQIVND (reference sequence). V shed 3 bases and J shed 1 base, with 9 bases lying between them. This CDR3 is 14 amino acids long. The CDR3 reads CASSMIQSNTEAFF. The DNA of the CDR3 is TGTGCCAGTAGTATGATACAGTCGAACACTGAAGCTTTCTTT.

This sequence joins TRBV6-5 and TRBJ1-1; D not resolved. Germline V gene data show CDR1 as MNHEY and CDR2 as SVGAGI. This CDR3 has 14 residues. Trimming took 8 bases from V and 0 from J, leaving 13 bases between them. CDR3 sequence: CASGRDPMNTEAFF. Here the CDR3 DNA reads TGTGCCAGCGGGCGTGATCCCATGAACACTGAAGCTTTCTTT.

The chain has TRBV30 and TRBJ2-5; D remains ambiguous. The CDR3 has 13 residues. CDR1 and CDR2 (germline): GTSNPN, SVGIG (reference sequence). V was cut by 5 bases and J by 1 base, with 11 bases left in between. The CDR3 sequence: CAWAVSLQETQYF. The CDR3 coding sequence is TGTGCCTGGGCGGTGTCTCTCCAAGAGACCCAGTACTTC.

V gene TRBV5-1 combines with J gene TRBJ1-5; D may be TRBD1 (6 bases). Germline V gives CDR1 SGHRS, CDR2 YFSETQ. Trimming left V 5 bases short and J 0 bases short, with 12 bases between. The CDR3 spans 15 residues. Here the CDR3 reads CASRDRANSNQPQHF. The CDR3 DNA follows: TGCGCCAGCAGGGACAGAGCGAATAGCAATCAGCCCCAGCATTTT.

V gene TRBV19 combines with J gene TRBJ1-6; 9 nucleotides match TRBD1. Trimming took 7 bases from V and 7 from J; bases not matched to a gene: 8. The CDR3 totals 15 residues. Germline lookup yields CDR1 LNHDA and CDR2 SQIVND (reference sequence). The CDR3 DNA is TGTGCCAGTAACTCCCGGGGGACAGGGAATTCACCCCTCCACTTT. This codes for CASNSRGTGNSPLHF.

V is TRBV3-1 (or the pseudogene TRBV3-2) and J is TRBJ1-5; the D gene is possibly TRBD1 (6 bases). The CDR3 has 14 residues. CDR1 and CDR2 (germline): LGHDT, YNNKEL (reference sequence). Trimming cost V 4 bases and J 3 bases, with 10 bases left between them. The CDR3 loop is CASSPSGANQPQHF. The DNA for the CDR3 is TGTGCCAGCAGCCCGTCAGGGGCCAATCAGCCCCAGCATTTT.

CDR3 loop: CASSPRVQIPEAFF. The CDR3 region has the DNA TGTGCCAGCAGCCCCCGGGTTCAAATCCCTGAAGCTTTCTTT. The chain is built from TRBV11-2 and TRBJ1-1, with unresolved D. The germline gives CDR1 SGHAT, CDR2 FQNNGV. CDR3 size: 14 residues. Trimming pared 5 bases from V and 6 bases from J, leaving 16 bases between.